What follows are 22 T cell receptor beta chains derived from one specimen sequenced in a study of cytomegalovirus exposure and HLA in healthy donors. The PCR made use of 60 Vbeta and 13 Jbeta primers. Sequencing used immunoSEQ multiplex PCR; TCRdb keeps in-frame clones, though not all of them. Among about 98,000 clones listed, around 70% were seen once. The sequenced sample was PBMCs. All receptors come from a man in his fifties or sixties in good health and CMV-seronegative.

The V and J genes are TRBV30 and TRBJ2-7, with D perhaps TRBD1 (8 bases). The CDR3 runs to 14 residues. Germline lookup yields CDR1 GTSNPN and CDR2 SVGIG (reference sequence). V dropped 0 bases and J dropped 6 bases, with 15 bases sitting between them. CDR3 protein: CAWSVQGGALEQYF. Here the CDR3 DNA reads TGTGCCTGGAGTGTACAGGGGGGGGCACTCGAGCAGTACTTC. Supplemented by reference TRBV30 and TRBJ2-7, the full variable domain reads SQTIHQWPATLVQPVGSPLSLECTVEGTSNPNLYWYRQAAGRGLQLLFYSVGIGQISSEVPQNLSASRPQDRQFILSSKKLLLSDSGFYLCAWSVQGGALEQYFGPGTRLTVT.

This chain joins TRBV2 and TRBJ2-7, with D maybe TRBD2 (5 bases). The germline V and J ends were trimmed by 4 bases and 6 bases, with 13 bases remaining between them. Per the germline V gene, CDR1 is SNHLY and CDR2 is FYNNEI. The CDR3 covers 13 residues. The CDR3 DNA reads as TGTGCCAGCAGTGCGATTGCGGGCGGCGAGCAGTACTTC. Translated: CASSAIAGGEQYF.

The V gene is TRBV19, the J gene TRBJ1-1; D is undetermined. This CDR3 is built from 11 residues. Germline V lookup: CDR1 LNHDA, CDR2 SQIVND (reference sequence). V was trimmed by 9 bases and J by 1 base, leaving 6 bases between them. In nucleotides, the CDR3 is TGTGCCAGCCGGAGGAACACTGAAGCTTTCTTT. This translates into CASRRNTEAFF.

The chain combines TRBV5-4 with TRBJ2-2; D call uncertain. From germline, CDR1 is SGHNT and CDR2 YYREEE (reference sequence). This CDR3 comprises 11 residues. Trimming pared 2 bases from V and 7 bases from J, leaving 3 bases between. The CDR3 sequence is CASSFLGELFF. In DNA form, the CDR3 reads TGTGCCAGCAGCTTTCTCGGGGAGCTGTTTTTT.

The rearrangement links TRBV7-9 to TRBJ2-4; no clear D. The CDR3 extends over 14 amino acids. V dropped 5 bases and J dropped 3 bases, with 11 bases sitting between them. The germline V gene has CDR1 SEHNR and CDR2 FQNEAQ (reference sequence). CDR3: CASSTESGKNIQYF. CDR3 coding DNA: TGTGCCAGCAGCACTGAGTCGGGCAAAAACATTCAGTACTTC.

The V gene is TRBV28, the J gene TRBJ2-5, with a weak D call TRBD1 (6 bases). The last part of the DNA fits TRBJ2-7 better; the J call may be wrong. Germline V lookup: CDR1 MDHEN, CDR2 SYDVKM. The CDR3 consists of 15 residues. The CDR3 reads CASSTLGQSGDEQYF. CDR3 DNA sequence: TGTGCCAGCTCAACCCTCGGACAGTCTGGAGACGAGCAGTACTTC.

The rearrangement joins TRBV19 to TRBJ2-2, with a possible D match to TRBD2 (6 bases). The CDR3 contains 15 residues. Germline assignment: CDR1 LNHDA and CDR2 SQIVND (reference sequence). V was trimmed by 10 bases and J by 3 bases, leaving 18 bases between them. The CDR3 DNA reads as TGTGCCACCCAAACCGGGACTCATGACACCGGGGAGCTGTTTTTT. It specifies CATQTGTHDTGELFF. The entire variable domain, with the rest obtained from reference TRBV19 and TRBJ2-2, is as follows: DGGITQSPKYLFRKEGQNVTLSCEQNLNHDAMYWYRQDPGQGLRLIYYSQIVNDFQKGDIAEGYSVSREKKESFPLTVTSAQKNPTAFYLCATQTGTHDTGELFFGEGSRLTVL.

This sequence joins TRBV12-5 and TRBJ1-1; possible D gene TRBD1, 6 bases. The CDR3 runs 16 residues. The V end was cut by 6 bases, the J end by 7 bases, with 24 bases between. Looked up from germline, CDR1 is LGHNT and CDR2 is FRNRAP. The CDR3 DNA follows: TGTGCTAGTGGCCTGCCGGGACACCAGGTAGGTTTTGAAGCTTTCTTT. Its translation is CASGLPGHQVGFEAFF.

The chain couples TRBV9 to TRBJ1-4, with TRBD1 matching 8 bases. The germline V gene has CDR1 SGDLS and CDR2 YYNGEE. The CDR3 totals 15 residues. With 3 bases clipped from V and 4 bases from J, the junction kept 5 bases outside the gene matches. The CDR3 DNA reads TGTGCCAGCAGCGATGGACAGGGAGATAATGAAAAACTGTTTTTT. Translating gives CASSDGQGDNEKLFF. Supplemented by reference TRBV9 and TRBJ1-4, the full variable domain reads DSGVTQTPKHLITATGQRVTLRCSPRSGDLSVYWYQQSLDQGLQFLIQYYNGEERAKGNILERFSAQQFPDLHSELNLSSLELGDSALYFCASSDGQGDNEKLFFGSGTQLSVL.

With respect to this clone: At one end the junction does not follow the germline gene, possibly because of a read error. This sample also contains other DNA sequences that code for the same CDR3. V gene TRBV28 combines with J gene TRBJ2-5; the match to TRBD2 covers 8 bases. The germline gives CDR1 MDHEN, CDR2 SYDVKM. This CDR3 spans 16 amino acids. In DNA form, the CDR3 reads TGTGCCAGCAGTTTCTCACCGGGACTAGGAAAAGAGACCCAATACTTC. Residues: CASSFSPGLGKETQYF. The whole variable domain, remainder taken from reference TRBV28 and TRBJ2-5, is DVKVTQSSRYLVKRTGEKVFLECVQDMDHENMFWYRQDPGLGLRLIYFSYDVKMKEKGDIPEGYSVSREKKERFSLILESASTNQTSMYLCASSFSPGLGKETQYFGPGTRLLVL.

The rearrangement links TRBV2 to TRBJ1-4; 7 bases align to TRBD1. This CDR3 spans 17 amino acids. After removal of 6 bases from V and 8 bases from J, the junction contained 18 bases not matched to a gene. Germline V gene data show CDR1 as SNHLY and CDR2 as FYNNEI. The CDR3 reads CASSLRGTDTWEEKLFF. The CDR3 coding sequence is TGTGCCAGCAGCCTTCGCGGGACAGACACCTGGGAAGAAAAACTGTTTTTT. The full variable domain, with the rest looked up from reference TRBV2 and TRBJ1-4, is EPEVTQTPSHQVTQMGQEVILRCVPISNHLYFYWYRQILGQKVEFLVSFYNNEISEKSEIFDDQFSVERPDGSNFTLKIRSTKLEDSAMYFCASSLRGTDTWEEKLFFGSGTQLSVL.

This rearrangement joins TRBV10-1 to TRBJ2-5, with a weak D call TRBD1 (6 bases). Trimming removed 2 bases from V and 3 bases from J, with 16 bases in between. The CDR3 runs to 16 residues. Germline V CDR1 and CDR2: WNHNN, SYGVQD (reference sequence). The CDR3 nucleotides are TGCGCCAGCAGTGAGCCCGAACAGGGACCGAAAGAGACCCAGTACTTC. This translates into CASSEPEQGPKETQYF.

V is TRBV6-1 and J is TRBJ2-5; D is unresolved. The DNA end lines up better with TRBJ2-7; the J call may be wrong. The CDR3 runs to 15 residues. Germline assignment: CDR1 MNHNS and CDR2 SASEGT. CDR3 DNA sequence: TGTGCCAGCAGTGAAGCCTCCGGGTCGATTTACGAGCAGTACTTC. Its translation: CASSEASGSIYEQYF.

The J gene is TRBJ1-3, the V gene TRBV6-5; 8 nucleotides line up with TRBD1. Germline trimming cut 0 bases from V and 3 bases from J; bases unmatched to any gene: 4. The length of the CDR3 is 16 residues. CDR1 and CDR2 (germline): MNHEY, SVGAGI. DNA for the CDR3: TGTGCCAGCAGTTACTCGGGTACAGGGGGTGGAAACACCATATATTTT. This encodes CASSYSGTGGGNTIYF.

V usage is TRBV19 and J usage is TRBJ1-5; 9 bases map to TRBD1. This CDR3 has 17 amino acids. V lost 7 bases, J lost 1 base, and 11 bases stayed unmatched. Germline-derived CDR1 and CDR2 are LNHDA and SQIVND (reference sequence). The CDR3 DNA sequence: TGTGCCAGTAAGGGACAGGGCCCTTCCGGGAGCAATCAGCCCCAGCATTTT. Translated: CASKGQGPSGSNQPQHF.

The chain carries TRBV2 and TRBJ1-1, with D hard to call. This CDR3 contains 11 residues. The germline gives CDR1 SNHLY, CDR2 FYNNEI. The V end lost 7 bases, the J end lost 4 bases, and 7 bases lay between the germline ends. CDR3 region: CASIGFTEAFF. CDR3 sequence (DNA): TGTGCCAGCATCGGGTTCACTGAAGCTTTCTTT.

The chain couples TRBV5-6 to TRBJ2-4, with TRBD1 matching over 7 bases. V was clipped by 5 bases and J by 0 bases; unmatched bases: 5. Per the germline V gene, CDR1 is SGHDT and CDR2 is YYEEEE. This CDR3 has 15 residues. The CDR3 bases are TGTGCCAGCAGTACAGGGGTCCTAGCCAAAAACATTCAGTACTTC. Amino acids: CASSTGVLAKNIQYF. The variable domain in full, with the rest retrieved from reference TRBV5-6 and TRBJ2-4, is DAGVTQSPTHLIKTRGQQVTLRCSPKSGHDTVSWYQQALGQGPQFIFQYYEEEERQRGNFPDRFSGHQFPNYSSELNVNALLLGDSALYLCASSTGVLAKNIQYFGAGTRLSVL.

This clone was recorded once. The rearrangement links TRBV18 to TRBJ2-1, with D possibly being TRBD1 (5 bases). The CDR3 runs 17 residues. V lost 2 bases to trimming and J lost 4 bases, with 18 bases between them. CDR1 KGHSH and CDR2 LQKENI come from the germline V gene. The CDR3 sequence is CASSPAPGKGDYNEQFF. The CDR3 region has the DNA TGTGCCAGCTCACCAGCGCCAGGGAAGGGCGATTACAATGAGCAGTTCTTC.

V usage is TRBV19 and J usage is TRBJ2-7, with 7 nucleotides matching TRBD1. The CDR3 runs 14 residues. The germline V gene encodes CDR1 LNHDA and CDR2 SQIVND (reference sequence). V was clipped by 2 bases and J by 3 bases; unmatched bases: 4. The CDR3 spells CASSIRDSNYEQYF. CDR3 DNA sequence: TGTGCCAGTAGTATACGGGACAGCAACTACGAGCAGTACTTC. The full variable domain, in which reference TRBV19 and TRBJ2-7 provide the parts outside the CDR3, is DGGITQSPKYLFRKEGQNVTLSCEQNLNHDAMYWYRQDPGQGLRLIYYSQIVNDFQKGDIAEGYSVSREKKESFPLTVTSAQKNPTAFYLCASSIRDSNYEQYFGPGTRLTVT.

The chain is built from TRBV5-1 and TRBJ2-5; 7 nucleotides align to TRBD1. Losses at the gene ends were 6 bases for V and 5 bases for J; bases not matched to a gene: 10. The germline V gene encodes CDR1 SGHRS and CDR2 YFSETQ. The length of the CDR3 is 14 residues. The CDR3 sequence: CASTGDSNLETQYF. Written as DNA, the CDR3 is TGCGCCAGCACCGGGGACAGCAACTTGGAGACCCAGTACTTC.

V gene TRBV15 combines with J gene TRBJ2-1; 9 nucleotides line up with TRBD2. The junction had 9 bases not matched to a gene; V was cut back by 5 bases and J by 4 bases. Germline V gives CDR1 LNHNV, CDR2 YYDKDF (reference sequence). CDR3 size: 16 residues. CDR3 residues: CATSPAGSGSYNEQFF. In nucleotides, the CDR3 is TGTGCCACCAGCCCCGCGGGTAGCGGGAGTTACAATGAGCAGTTCTTC.

The rearrangement uses TRBV9 and TRBJ2-1; 13 bases are a match to TRBD2. The CDR3 is made up of 18 amino acids. Trimming cost V 4 bases and J 0 bases; bases outside gene matches: 7. Per germline, CDR1 SGDLS and CDR2 YYNGEE. CDR3 DNA: TGTGCCAGCAGCCAGGGACTAGCGGGGACCAGCTCCTACAATGAGCAGTTCTTC. Amino acid sequence: CASSQGLAGTSSYNEQFF.